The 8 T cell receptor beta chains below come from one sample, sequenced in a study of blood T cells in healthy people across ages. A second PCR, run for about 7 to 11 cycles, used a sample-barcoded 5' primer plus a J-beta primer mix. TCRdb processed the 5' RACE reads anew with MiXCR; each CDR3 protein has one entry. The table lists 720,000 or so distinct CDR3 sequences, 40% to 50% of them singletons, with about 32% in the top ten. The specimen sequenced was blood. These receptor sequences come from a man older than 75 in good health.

The CDR3 DNA sequence: TGTGCCAGCAGTCAGCCGGGACAGGGTAGCGAGCAGTACTTC. This encodes CASSQPGQGSEQYF. The gene calls are TRBV25-1 and TRBJ2-7; 9 bases align to TRBD1. The germline gives CDR1 MGHDK, CDR2 SYGVNS. With 5 bases clipped from V and 6 bases from J, the junction kept 8 bases outside the gene matches. The CDR3 totals 14 residues.

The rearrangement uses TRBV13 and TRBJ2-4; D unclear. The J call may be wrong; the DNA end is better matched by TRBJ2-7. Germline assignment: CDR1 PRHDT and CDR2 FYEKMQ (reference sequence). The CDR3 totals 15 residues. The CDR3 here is CASSSVGVPPYEQYF. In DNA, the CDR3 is TGTGCCAGCAGCTCGGTTGGGGTACCCCCCTACGAGCAGTACTTC.

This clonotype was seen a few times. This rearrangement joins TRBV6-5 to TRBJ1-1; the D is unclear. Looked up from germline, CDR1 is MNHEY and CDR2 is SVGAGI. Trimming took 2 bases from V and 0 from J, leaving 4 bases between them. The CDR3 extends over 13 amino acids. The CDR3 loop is CASSYEMNTEAFF. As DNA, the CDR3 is TGTGCCAGCAGTTACGAGATGAACACTGAAGCTTTCTTT.

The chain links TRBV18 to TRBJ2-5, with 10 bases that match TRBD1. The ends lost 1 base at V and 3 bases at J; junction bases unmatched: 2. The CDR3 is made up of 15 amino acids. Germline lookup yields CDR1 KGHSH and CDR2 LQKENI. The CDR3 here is CASSPRTGGKETQYF. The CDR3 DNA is TGTGCCAGCTCACCACGGACAGGGGGAAAAGAGACCCAGTACTTC.

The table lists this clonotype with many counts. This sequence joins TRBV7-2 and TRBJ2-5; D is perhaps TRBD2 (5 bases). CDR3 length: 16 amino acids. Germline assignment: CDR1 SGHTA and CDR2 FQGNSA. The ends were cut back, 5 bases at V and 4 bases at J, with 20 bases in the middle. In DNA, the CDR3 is TGTGCCAGCAGCGTCCAAGGGTACTCGGGGTCAGAGACCCAGTACTTC. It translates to CASSVQGYSGSETQYF.

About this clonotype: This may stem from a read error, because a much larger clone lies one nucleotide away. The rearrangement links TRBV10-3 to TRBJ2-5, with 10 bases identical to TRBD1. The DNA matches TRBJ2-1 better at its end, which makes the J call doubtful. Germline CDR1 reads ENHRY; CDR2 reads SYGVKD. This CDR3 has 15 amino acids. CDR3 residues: CAITPGQGTQETQFF. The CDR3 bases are TGTGCCATCACCCCGGGACAGGGGACCCAAGAGACCCAGTTCTTC.

In DNA, the CDR3 is TGTGCCAGCGGAGAGGGGGCCTCCTACAATGAGCAGTTCTTC. Translated: CASGEGASYNEQFF. J is TRBJ2-1 and V is TRBV6-2 or TRBV6-3; 7 positions match TRBD1. V dropped 8 bases and J dropped 0; count of bases not matched to a gene: 4. This CDR3 is 14 amino acids long. Germline values: CDR1 MNHEY, CDR2 SVGEGT.

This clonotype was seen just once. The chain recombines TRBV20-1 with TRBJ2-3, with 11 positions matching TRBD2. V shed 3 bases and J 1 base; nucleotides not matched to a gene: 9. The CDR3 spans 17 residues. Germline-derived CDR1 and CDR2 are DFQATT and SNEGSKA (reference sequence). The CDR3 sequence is CSASLLAGEGGTDTQYF. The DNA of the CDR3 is TGCAGTGCTAGCTTACTAGCGGGAGAAGGTGGCACAGATACGCAGTATTTT.